This TCR beta chain was retrieved from a study of blood T cell repertoires in COVID-19. Looking at the study overall: The origin of the acute and convalescent COVID-19 samples was the United States, Italy and Spain.

A remark on this clone: Within the sample, other DNA sequences also encode this same CDR3.

The data were produced by immunoSEQ multiplex PCR, yet TCRdb's version contains in-frame clones alone and is incomplete. The repertoire holds a few hundred thousand clones, with 85% to 90% as singletons. Germline V CDR1 and CDR2: KGHSH, LQKENI. The CDR3 is 14 residues long. V lost 3 bases and J lost 4; bases outside the gene matches: 0. Material for sequencing was peripheral blood. The chain carries TRBV18 and TRBJ1-4, with TRBD1 matching over 9 bases. The sequence derives from a man aged 50 or older with acute or convalescent COVID-19. CDR3 DNA: TGTGCCAGCTCACCGGACAGGGGTAATGAAAAACTGTTTTTT. Translating gives CASSPDRGNEKLFF.